This entry is about one T cell receptor beta chain. This record comes from a study of T cells after yellow fever vaccination. Study information: Preparing low-cell-number fractions relied on SMART-Seq v4 Ultra Low Input.

One entry per CDR3 protein, called by TCRdb with MiXCR from the 5' RACE reads. The data contain 300,000 to 400,000 distinct CDR3 sequences, about 9.5% of them singletons. V lost 2 bases and J 5 bases, leaving 11 bases between the germline ends. This CDR3 contains 13 residues. From germline, CDR1 is SGHNT and CDR2 YYREEE (reference sequence). The chain is built from TRBV5-4 and TRBJ2-7; D is perhaps TRBD2 (7 bases). The sequencing used PBMCs, collected on the day of the first yellow fever vaccination. The clonotype originates from a young man who received the YFV17D yellow fever vaccine. The CDR3 coding sequence is TGTGCCAGCAGCTTTCGAGGGGGGGACGAGCAGTACTTC. Amino acid sequence: CASSFRGGDEQYF.